Listed below are T cell receptor beta chains from one sample, sequenced in a study of CXCR3-negative and CXCR3-positive naive CD8 T cells. TCRdb reanalyzed the 5' RACE reads, giving one entry per CDR3 protein sequence and no DNA. Here the sample table reports approximately 130,000 distinct CDR3 sequences. Input material: naive CXCR3+ CD8+ T cells from blood. The receptors stem from a human donor in good health. Some clones in this sample may be carry-over from other donors' samples. Each CDR3 is given with its conserved first and last residue. Fields, in order: J gene, V gene, CDR3 protein.

TRBJ2-5 TRBV7-6 CASTLIGGGGETQYF
TRBJ1-1 TRBV4-3 CASSRTGGTEAFF
TRBJ2-7 TRBV5-5 CASSPGLGHLLEQYF
TRBJ1-1 TRBV28 CASSNRGLNTEAFF
TRBJ2-7 TRBV28 CASSTGLAGYSREQYF
TRBJ2-7 TRBV29-1 CSVVPSGRYEQYF
TRBJ2-7 TRBV7-6 CASSAASGTGIEQYF
TRBJ1-6 TRBV5-6 CASSQGQIAYNSPLHF
TRBJ2-1 TRBV5-6 CASRFGRLEFF
TRBJ2-1 TRBV4-1 CASSQVRGGSDEQFF
TRBJ1-1 TRBV7-2 CASSLGTGVSPTEAFF
TRBJ2-1 TRBV12-3/TRBV12-4 CASRSEDKGNEQFF
TRBJ2-1 TRBV10-1 CASSDMEIGSCNEQFF
TRBJ2-7 TRBV15 CATSERRTGGSYEQYF
TRBJ2-2 TRBV29-1 CSAVSNTGELFF
TRBJ2-1 TRBV20-1 CSARGTSGGAVQFF
TRBJ2-2 TRBV5-5 CASSLTGTEHTGELFF